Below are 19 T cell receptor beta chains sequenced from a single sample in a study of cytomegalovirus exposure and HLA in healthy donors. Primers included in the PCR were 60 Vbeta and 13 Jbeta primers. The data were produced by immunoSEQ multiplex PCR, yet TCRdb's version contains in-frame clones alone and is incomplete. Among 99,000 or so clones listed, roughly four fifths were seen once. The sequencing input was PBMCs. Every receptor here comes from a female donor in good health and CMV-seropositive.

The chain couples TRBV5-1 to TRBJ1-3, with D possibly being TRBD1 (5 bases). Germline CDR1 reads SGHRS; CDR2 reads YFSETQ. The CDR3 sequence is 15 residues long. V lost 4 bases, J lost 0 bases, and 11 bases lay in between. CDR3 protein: CASSQGPSSGNTIYF. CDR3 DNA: TGCGCCAGCAGCCAGGGCCCGAGCTCTGGAAACACCATATATTTT. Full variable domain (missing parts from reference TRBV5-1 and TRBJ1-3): KAGVTQTPRYLIKTRGQQVTLSCSPISGHRSVSWYQQTPGQGLQFLFEYFSETQRNKGNFPGRFSGRQFSNSRSEMNVSTLELGDSALYLCASSQGPSSGNTIYFGEGSWLTVV.

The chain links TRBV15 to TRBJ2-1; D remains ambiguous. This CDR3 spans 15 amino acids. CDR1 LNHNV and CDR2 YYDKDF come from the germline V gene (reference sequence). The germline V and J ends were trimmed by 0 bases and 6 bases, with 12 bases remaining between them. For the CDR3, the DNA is TGTGCCACCAGCAGAGATCCTGACTCTGCCAATGAGCAGTTCTTC. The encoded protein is CATSRDPDSANEQFF.

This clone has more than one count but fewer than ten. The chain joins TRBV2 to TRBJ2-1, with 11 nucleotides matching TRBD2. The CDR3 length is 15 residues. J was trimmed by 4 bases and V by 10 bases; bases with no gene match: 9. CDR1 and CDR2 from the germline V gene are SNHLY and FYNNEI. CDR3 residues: CATLAGGFDYNEQFF. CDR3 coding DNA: TGTGCCACCCTAGCGGGGGGCTTCGATTACAATGAGCAGTTCTTC. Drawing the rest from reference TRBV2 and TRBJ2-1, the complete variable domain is EPEVTQTPSHQVTQMGQEVILRCVPISNHLYFYWYRQILGQKVEFLVSFYNNEISEKSEIFDDQFSVERPDGSNFTLKIRSTKLEDSAMYFCATLAGGFDYNEQFFGPGTRLTVL.

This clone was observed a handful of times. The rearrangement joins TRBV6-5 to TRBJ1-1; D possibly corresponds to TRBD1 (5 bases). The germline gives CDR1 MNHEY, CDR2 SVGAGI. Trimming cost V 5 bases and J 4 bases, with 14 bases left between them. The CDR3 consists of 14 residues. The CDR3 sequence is CASSRAGSGTEAFF. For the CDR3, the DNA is TGTGCCAGCAGTCGAGCAGGGTCCGGCACTGAAGCTTTCTTT.

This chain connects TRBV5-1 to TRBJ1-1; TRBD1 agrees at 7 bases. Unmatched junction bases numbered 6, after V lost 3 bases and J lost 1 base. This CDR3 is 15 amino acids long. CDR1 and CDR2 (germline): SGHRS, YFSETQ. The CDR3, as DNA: TGCGCCAGCAGCTGGGGGGACAGTCCGAACACTGAAGCTTTCTTT. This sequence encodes CASSWGDSPNTEAFF.

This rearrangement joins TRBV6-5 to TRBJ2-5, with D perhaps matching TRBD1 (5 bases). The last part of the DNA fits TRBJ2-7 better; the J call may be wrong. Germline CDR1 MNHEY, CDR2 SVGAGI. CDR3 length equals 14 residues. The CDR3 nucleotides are TGTGCCAGCAGTTACTCGACAGATTCCTACGAGCAGTACTTC. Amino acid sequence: CASSYSTDSYEQYF.

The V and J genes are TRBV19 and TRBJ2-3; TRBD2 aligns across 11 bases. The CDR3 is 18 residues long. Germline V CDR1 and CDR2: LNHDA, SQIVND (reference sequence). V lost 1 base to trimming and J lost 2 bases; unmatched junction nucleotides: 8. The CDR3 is CASSIVGLAGGHTDTQYF. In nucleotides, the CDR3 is TGTGCCAGTAGTATAGTAGGGCTAGCGGGAGGACACACAGATACGCAGTATTTT.

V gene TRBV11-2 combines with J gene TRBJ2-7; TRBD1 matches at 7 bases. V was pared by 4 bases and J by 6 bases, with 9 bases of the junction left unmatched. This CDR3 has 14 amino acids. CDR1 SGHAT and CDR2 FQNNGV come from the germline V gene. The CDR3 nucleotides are TGTGCCAGCAGCTCACCGGGACAGCCGTCCGAGCAGTACTTC. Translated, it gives CASSSPGQPSEQYF.

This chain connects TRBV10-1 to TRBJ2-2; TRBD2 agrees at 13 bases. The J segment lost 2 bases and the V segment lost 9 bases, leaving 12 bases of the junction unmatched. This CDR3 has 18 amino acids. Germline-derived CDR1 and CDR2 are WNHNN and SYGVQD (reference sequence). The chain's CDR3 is CARQRTSGRGGNTGELFF. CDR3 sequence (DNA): TGCGCCAGACAAAGGACTAGCGGGAGAGGCGGAAACACCGGGGAGCTGTTTTTT.

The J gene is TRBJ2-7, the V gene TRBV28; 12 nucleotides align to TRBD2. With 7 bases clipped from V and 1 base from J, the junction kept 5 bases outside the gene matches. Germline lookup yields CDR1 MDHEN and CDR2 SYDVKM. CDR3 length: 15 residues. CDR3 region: CASIPTSGSSYEQYF. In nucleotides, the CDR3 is TGTGCCAGCATTCCGACTAGCGGGAGTTCCTACGAGCAGTACTTC.

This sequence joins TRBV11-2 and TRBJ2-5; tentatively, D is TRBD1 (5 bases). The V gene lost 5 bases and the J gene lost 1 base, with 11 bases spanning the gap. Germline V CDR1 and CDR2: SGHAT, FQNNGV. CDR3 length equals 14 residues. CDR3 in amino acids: CASSPDSFQETQYF. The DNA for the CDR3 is TGTGCCAGCAGCCCAGACAGTTTCCAAGAGACCCAGTACTTC.

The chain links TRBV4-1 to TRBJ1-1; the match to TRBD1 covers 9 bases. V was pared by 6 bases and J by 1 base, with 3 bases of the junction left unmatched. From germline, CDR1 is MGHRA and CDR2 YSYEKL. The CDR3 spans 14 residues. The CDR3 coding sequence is TGCGCCAGCAGTGCGGACAGGGGGAACACTGAAGCTTTCTTT. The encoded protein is CASSADRGNTEAFF.

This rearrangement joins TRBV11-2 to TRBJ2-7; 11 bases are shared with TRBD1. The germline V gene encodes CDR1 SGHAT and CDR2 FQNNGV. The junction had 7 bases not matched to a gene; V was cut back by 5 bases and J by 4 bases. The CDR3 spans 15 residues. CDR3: CASSLTGTGGYEQYF. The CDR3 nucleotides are TGTGCCAGCAGCCTTACCGGGACAGGGGGTTACGAGCAGTACTTC. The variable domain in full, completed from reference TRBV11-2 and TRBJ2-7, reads EAGVAQSPRYKIIEKRQSVAFWCNPISGHATLYWYQQILGQGPKLLIQFQNNGVVDDSQLPKDRFSAERLKGVDSTLKIQPAKLEDSAVYLCASSLTGTGGYEQYFGPGTRLTVT.

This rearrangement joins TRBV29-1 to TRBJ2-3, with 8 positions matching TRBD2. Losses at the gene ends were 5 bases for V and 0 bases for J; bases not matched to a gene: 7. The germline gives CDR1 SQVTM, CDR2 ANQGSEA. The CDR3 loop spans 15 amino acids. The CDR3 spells CSVSLLAVSTDTQYF. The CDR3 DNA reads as TGCAGCGTTTCCCTACTAGCGGTTAGCACAGATACGCAGTATTTT.

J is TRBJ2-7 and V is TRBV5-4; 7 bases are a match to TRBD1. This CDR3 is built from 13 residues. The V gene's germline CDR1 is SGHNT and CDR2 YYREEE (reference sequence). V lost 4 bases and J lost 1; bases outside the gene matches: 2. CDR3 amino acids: CASSDRVSYEQYF. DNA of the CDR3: TGTGCCAGCAGCGACAGGGTTTCCTACGAGCAGTACTTC.

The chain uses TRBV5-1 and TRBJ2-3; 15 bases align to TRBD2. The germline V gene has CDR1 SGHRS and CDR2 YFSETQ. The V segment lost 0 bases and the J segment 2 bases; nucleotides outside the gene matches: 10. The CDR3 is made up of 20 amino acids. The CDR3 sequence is CASSLEPPGLAGGNTDTQYF. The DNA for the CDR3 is TGCGCCAGCAGCTTGGAGCCTCCGGGACTAGCGGGGGGAAACACAGATACGCAGTATTTT.

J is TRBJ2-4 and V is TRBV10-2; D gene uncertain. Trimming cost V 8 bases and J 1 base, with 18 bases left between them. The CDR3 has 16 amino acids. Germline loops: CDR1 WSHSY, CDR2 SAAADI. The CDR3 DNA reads TGCGCCAGCTCCAGCCTAGACCGTGGTGCCAAAAACATTCAGTACTTC. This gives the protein CASSSLDRGAKNIQYF.

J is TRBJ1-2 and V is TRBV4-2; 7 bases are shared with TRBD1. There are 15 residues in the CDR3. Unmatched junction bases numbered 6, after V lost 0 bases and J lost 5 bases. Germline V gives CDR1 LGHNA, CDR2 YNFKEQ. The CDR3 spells CASSQDSQGVYGYTF. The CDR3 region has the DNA TGTGCCAGCAGCCAAGATTCGCAGGGGGTATATGGCTACACCTTC.

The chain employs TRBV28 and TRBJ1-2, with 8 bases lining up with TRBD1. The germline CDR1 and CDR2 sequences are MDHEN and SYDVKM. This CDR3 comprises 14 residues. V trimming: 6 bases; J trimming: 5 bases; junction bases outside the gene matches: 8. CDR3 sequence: CASRARDRYYGYTF. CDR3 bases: TGTGCCAGCAGAGCCCGGGACAGGTATTATGGCTACACCTTC.